The 32 T cell receptor beta chains presented below share a single source sample, sequenced in a study of shared clonotypes between healthy human individuals. The assay was immunoSEQ multiplex PCR, and TCRdb's table has in-frame clones only and misses some. The data hold about a million clones, with roughly 80% observed a single time. Sequenced input: memory CD4+ T cells from PBMCs. Subset: CD45RA-negative fraction. The receptors shown here come from a man between 18 and 29 years old in good health. Some clones in this sample may be carry-over from other donors' samples.

V gene TRBV5-1 combines with J gene TRBJ2-7; D gene ambiguous. V lost 4 bases and J 4 bases, leaving 15 bases between the germline ends. The CDR3 extends over 14 amino acids. The germline gives CDR1 SGHRS, CDR2 YFSETQ. The CDR3 sequence: CASSRGRSWYEQYF. The CDR3 nucleotides are TGCGCCAGCAGCCGAGGACGGTCTTGGTACGAGCAGTACTTC.

The chain joins TRBV5-1 to TRBJ1-2; D not resolved. V lost 2 bases, J lost 4 bases, and 9 bases lay in between. This CDR3 comprises 13 residues. CDR1 is SGHRS, CDR2 YFSETQ, per germline. The CDR3 DNA sequence: TGCGCCAGCAGCTTCGGGTTTTTCTATGGCTACACCTTC. Translated: CASSFGFFYGYTF.

In its sample, this clone was seen a few times. The genes are TRBV7-2 and TRBJ1-5; weak D call: TRBD1 (5 bases). V was pared by 4 bases and J by 7 bases, with 17 bases between. Germline loops: CDR1 SGHTA, CDR2 FQGNSA. The CDR3 consists of 15 residues. DNA of the CDR3: TGTGCCAGCAGCTCACAATTCCAGGGAGGCCAGCCCCAGCATTTT. Translating it yields CASSSQFQGGQPQHF.

The gene calls are TRBV7-9 and TRBJ2-3; D not resolved. The CDR3 runs 17 residues. Trimming removed 5 bases from V and 0 bases from J, with 18 bases in between. CDR1 SEHNR and CDR2 FQNEAQ come from the germline V gene (reference sequence). The CDR3 coding sequence is TGTGCCAGCAGCCATAACCCTATAGCAGTTAGCACAGATACGCAGTATTTT. Translated: CASSHNPIAVSTDTQYF. The variable domain in full, with the rest retrieved from reference TRBV7-9 and TRBJ2-3, is DTGVSQNPRHKITKRGQNVTFRCDPISEHNRLYWYRQTLGQGPEFLTYFQNEAQLEKSRLLSDRFSAERPKGSFSTLEIQRTEQGDSAMYLCASSHNPIAVSTDTQYFGPGTRLTVL.

The rearrangement uses TRBV28 and TRBJ2-7; TRBD2 matches 7 bases. The J segment lost 4 bases and the V segment lost 5 bases, leaving 23 bases of the junction unmatched. Germline values: CDR1 MDHEN, CDR2 SYDVKM. The CDR3 length is 19 residues. The CDR3 loop is CASSSHPGLPSRGSYEQYF. For the CDR3, the DNA is TGTGCCAGCAGTAGTCACCCGGGACTACCCTCACGGGGCTCGTACGAGCAGTACTTC.

The chain carries TRBV9 and TRBJ1-1; 8 positions agree with TRBD1. Germline CDR1 SGDLS, CDR2 YYNGEE. CDR3 size: 13 residues. Trimming at V came to 3 bases and at J to 5 bases, leaving 3 bases not matched to a gene. CDR3 nucleotides: TGTGCCAGCAGCGGGACAGGGAGGACTGAAGCTTTCTTT. Its translation is CASSGTGRTEAFF.

This rearrangement joins TRBV28 to TRBJ1-2, with 8 positions matching TRBD1. The germline V gene has CDR1 MDHEN and CDR2 SYDVKM. Germline trimming cut 7 bases from V and 4 bases from J; bases unmatched to any gene: 8. CDR3 length equals 14 residues. The chain's CDR3 is CASTINRGIYGYTF. Here the CDR3 DNA reads TGTGCCAGCACCATTAACAGGGGGATCTATGGCTACACCTTC.

Notes on this clone: A much larger clone sits a single nucleotide away, making a read error possible. The same CDR3 is also encoded by other DNA sequences in this sample. This chain joins TRBV27 and TRBJ1-5, with unresolved D. The CDR3 has 13 residues. Trimming left V 0 bases short and J 4 bases short, with 4 bases between. Germline V gene sequence: CDR1 MNHEY, CDR2 SMNVEV (reference sequence). CDR3 residues: CASSLSRNQPQHF. CDR3 sequence (DNA): TGTGCCAGCAGTTTATCCCGTAATCAGCCCCAGCATTTT.

The chain uses TRBV7-2 and TRBJ2-7; 7 bases match TRBD1. After removal of 5 bases from V and 4 bases from J, the junction contained 11 bases not matched to a gene. Per the germline V gene, CDR1 is SGHTA and CDR2 is FQGNSA. This CDR3 has 15 residues. CDR3 nucleotide sequence: TGTGCCAGCAGCCTTAAGCCGGGACAGCCTTACGAGCAGTACTTC. Translation: CASSLKPGQPYEQYF.

This clone was found once. The chain has TRBV9 and TRBJ2-5, with D unclear. V was cut by 0 bases and J by 5 bases, with 8 bases left in between. Germline CDR1 and CDR2: SGDLS and YYNGEE. CDR3 length: 13 amino acids. The CDR3 nucleotides read TGTGCCAGCAGCGTAGCTTTCCGGGAGACCCAGTACTTC. This sequence encodes CASSVAFRETQYF.

The gene calls are TRBV5-1 and TRBJ2-5; tentatively, D is TRBD2 (6 bases). This CDR3 is 14 amino acids long. Germline V CDR1 and CDR2: SGHRS, YFSETQ. Trimming stripped 2 bases from V and 2 bases from J, with 10 bases between. The DNA of the CDR3 is TGCGCCAGCAGCTTTTACGCGGGGCAAGAGACCCAGTACTTC. As protein: CASSFYAGQETQYF.

Many counts were recorded for this clone. The chain links TRBV2 to TRBJ2-7; D unclear. V was shortened by 3 bases and J by 7 bases, with 7 bases between the two germline ends. The CDR3 length is 11 residues. Germline lookup yields CDR1 SNHLY and CDR2 FYNNEI. As DNA, the CDR3 is TGTGCCAGCAGTGATTTATGGGAGCAGTACTTC. Translating it yields CASSDLWEQYF.

The chain couples TRBV5-4 to TRBJ2-2; D is undetermined. The CDR3 has 14 amino acids. The germline gives CDR1 SGHNT, CDR2 YYREEE (reference sequence). Trimming pared 1 base from V and 5 bases from J, leaving 9 bases between. The CDR3 DNA reads TGTGCCAGCAGCTTGCGGTGGGATACCGGGGAGCTGTTTTTT. It is translated as CASSLRWDTGELFF.

This chain links TRBV5-1 with TRBJ1-2, with 8 bases fitting TRBD1. Trimming cost V 2 bases and J 5 bases; bases outside gene matches: 8. The germline gives CDR1 SGHRS, CDR2 YFSETQ. The CDR3 is 15 residues long. This CDR3 reads CASSLQGEIPYGYTF. CDR3 nucleotide sequence: TGCGCCAGCAGCTTACAGGGGGAGATACCTTATGGCTACACCTTC.

Here the CDR3 DNA reads TGTGCCAGCAGGGAGGGGACAGACCTCTACGAGCAGTACTTC. This gives the protein CASREGTDLYEQYF. The chain recombines TRBV6-1 with TRBJ2-7; perhaps TRBD1 as D (7 bases). Germline V gene data show CDR1 as MNHNS and CDR2 as SASEGT. The ends were cut back, 6 bases at V and 3 bases at J, with 15 bases in the middle. The CDR3 has 14 residues.

V is TRBV6-1 and J is TRBJ1-2, with unresolved D. Germline V gene lookup returns CDR1 MNHNS and CDR2 SASEGT. V was shortened by 6 bases and J by 0 bases, with 14 bases between the two germline ends. The CDR3 is made up of 15 amino acids. The CDR3 coding sequence is TGTGCCAGCAGCGCCGGGTATGGGGCTAACTATGGCTACACCTTC. This codes for CASSAGYGANYGYTF.

V usage is TRBV28 and J usage is TRBJ2-7; 13 bases match TRBD2. Germline lookup yields CDR1 MDHEN and CDR2 SYDVKM. This CDR3 is built from 15 residues. The trim removed 6 bases at V and 2 bases at J, leaving 4 bases unmatched. The DNA of the CDR3 is TGTGCCAGCAGCCCCACTAGCGGGAGGGCCTACGAGCAGTACTTC. Translating it yields CASSPTSGRAYEQYF. Full variable domain (missing parts from reference TRBV28 and TRBJ2-7): DVKVTQSSRYLVKRTGEKVFLECVQDMDHENMFWYRQDPGLGLRLIYFSYDVKMKEKGDIPEGYSVSREKKERFSLILESASTNQTSMYLCASSPTSGRAYEQYFGPGTRLTVT.

This chain uses TRBV27 with TRBJ2-2, with 9 bases matching TRBD1. The CDR3 is made up of 16 amino acids. The J segment lost 6 bases and the V segment lost 8 bases, leaving 13 bases of the junction unmatched. CDR1 MNHEY and CDR2 SMNVEV come from the germline V gene (reference sequence). The CDR3 loop reads CASGTVYRGPAGELFF. The CDR3 bases are TGTGCCAGCGGAACTGTGTACAGGGGGCCGGCCGGGGAGCTGTTTTTT.

This clone was recorded at least ten times. This sequence joins TRBV12-5 and TRBJ2-7; maybe TRBD2 (6 bases). The CDR3 has 12 residues. With 5 bases removed from V and 7 bases from J, the gap between germline ends came to 12 bases. CDR1 is LGHNT, CDR2 FRNRAP, per germline. In nucleotides, the CDR3 is TGTGCTAGTGGTCGGGAGACGGGAGAGCAGTACTTC. Protein product: CASGRETGEQYF. The full variable domain, with the rest looked up from reference TRBV12-5 and TRBJ2-7, is DARVTQTPRHKVTEMGQEVTMRCQPILGHNTVFWYRQTMMQGLELLAYFRNRAPLDDSGMPKDRFSAEMPDATLATLKIQPSEPRDSAVYFCASGRETGEQYFGPGTRLTVT.

The chain carries TRBV2 and TRBJ2-1; possible D gene TRBD1, 5 bases. Trimming pared 1 base from V and 10 bases from J, leaving 8 bases between. From germline, CDR1 is SNHLY and CDR2 FYNNEI. This CDR3 contains 12 residues. CDR3 protein: CASSEGDSEQFF. Here the CDR3 DNA reads TGTGCCAGCAGTGAAGGTGACAGCGAGCAGTTCTTC.

Of note for this clone: The junction does not match germline at one end; this may be a read error. The CDR3 region is CASSLTGTSVPAEQFF. In DNA form, the CDR3 reads TGTGCCAGCAGCCTAACCGGGACTAGCGTCCCGGCTGAGCAGTTCTTC. The V and J genes are TRBV7-3 and TRBJ2-1, with 10 bases fitting TRBD2. The CDR3 extends over 16 amino acids. Germline CDR1 SGHTA, CDR2 FQGTGA.

The rearrangement links TRBV5-6 to TRBJ2-5; tentative D call: TRBD1 (6 bases). With 7 bases removed from V and 4 bases from J, the gap between germline ends came to 17 bases. The CDR3 loop spans 14 amino acids. CDR1 and CDR2 from the germline V gene are SGHDT and YYEEEE. The CDR3 region is CASVNRAVRETQYF. The CDR3 bases are TGTGCCAGCGTGAACAGGGCGGTACGAGAGACCCAGTACTTC.

V and J are TRBV7-3 and TRBJ1-2; D is perhaps TRBD1 (5 bases). Trimming cost V 5 bases and J 7 bases, with 11 bases left between them. Germline loops: CDR1 SGHTA, CDR2 FQGTGA. The CDR3 extends over 12 amino acids. CDR3 DNA: TGTGCCAGCAGCCTTGAAGGGGTTGGCTACACCTTC. This gives the protein CASSLEGVGYTF. Full variable domain (missing parts from reference TRBV7-3 and TRBJ1-2): GAGVSQTPSNKVTEKGKYVELRCDPISGHTALYWYRQSLGQGPEFLIYFQGTGAADDSGLPNDRFFAVRPEGSVSTLKIQRTERGDSAVYLCASSLEGVGYTFGSGTRLTVV.

This clone was observed a few times. The V and J genes are TRBV7-9 and TRBJ2-5, with a weak D call TRBD1 (5 bases). V lost 4 bases and J 5 bases, leaving 14 bases between the germline ends. This CDR3 is 14 amino acids long. The germline V gene encodes CDR1 SEHNR and CDR2 FQNEAQ (reference sequence). As DNA, the CDR3 is TGTGCCAGCAGCTCAAGCAGGGTGGGGGAGACCCAGTACTTC. It specifies CASSSSRVGETQYF.

The chain employs TRBV28 and TRBJ2-6; a possible D gene is TRBD1 (6 bases). V dropped 6 bases and J dropped 2 bases, with 11 bases sitting between them. Germline CDR1 reads MDHEN; CDR2 reads SYDVKM. The CDR3 runs 15 residues. The CDR3 DNA reads TGTGCCAGCAGAACACAGGGAGCTGGGGCCAACGTCCTGACTTTC. This sequence encodes CASRTQGAGANVLTF.

The chain recombines TRBV23-1 with TRBJ1-2; no definite D call. TRBV23-1 is known as an ORF, though its function is uncertain. Trimming removed 4 bases from V and 4 bases from J, with 13 bases in between. This CDR3 spans 14 amino acids. DNA of the CDR3: TGCGCCAGCAGTCTCCGTGGGCGGACCTATGGCTACACCTTC. It codes for CASSLRGRTYGYTF.

The rearrangement joins TRBV19 to TRBJ2-7; tentatively, D is TRBD2 (5 bases). The germline V and J ends were trimmed by 5 bases and 3 bases, with 5 bases remaining between them. Germline V gene data show CDR1 as LNHDA and CDR2 as SQIVND (reference sequence). The CDR3 is 11 amino acids. Written as DNA, the CDR3 is TGTGCCAGTAGTGGGAGCTACGAGCAGTACTTC. It yields the protein CASSGSYEQYF.

The chain couples TRBV7-2 to TRBJ1-4; D gene uncertain. The germline CDR1 and CDR2 sequences are SGHTA and FQGNSA. V lost 1 base and J 5 bases, leaving 5 bases between the germline ends. CDR3 length: 13 residues. The CDR3 protein is CASSLDRNEKLFF. CDR3 in DNA: TGTGCCAGCAGCTTAGACCGAAATGAAAAACTGTTTTTT.

The J gene is TRBJ2-7, the V gene TRBV5-6; the D is unclear. Germline CDR1 SGHDT, CDR2 YYEEEE. The CDR3 has 13 amino acids. The V gene lost 0 bases and the J gene lost 3 bases, with 7 bases spanning the gap. CDR3 nucleotides: TGTGCCAGCAGCTTGGGGCCCTACTACGAGCAGTACTTC. It is translated as CASSLGPYYEQYF.

V usage is TRBV7-2 and J usage is TRBJ2-6; TRBD2 is a possible D gene (5 bases). The CDR3 is 19 amino acids. Trimming shortened V by 5 bases and J by 0 bases, and 20 bases separated the two germline ends. In germline, CDR1 is SGHTA, CDR2 FQGNSA. CDR3 DNA: TGTGCCAGCAGCACCCTAGGTAGCGTCCGCCTCTCTGGGGCCAACGTCCTGACTTTC. It yields the protein CASSTLGSVRLSGANVLTF.

This clone was seen just once. The V and J genes are TRBV5-1 and TRBJ2-7; 8 bases map to TRBD2. Germline values: CDR1 SGHRS, CDR2 YFSETQ. V lost 3 bases to trimming and J lost 0 bases; unmatched junction nucleotides: 2. The CDR3 consists of 14 residues. CDR3 sequence (DNA): TGCGCCAGCAGCTCGGGAGGGGTCTCCTACGAGCAGTACTTC. Translation: CASSSGGVSYEQYF.

The V and J genes are TRBV10-3 and TRBJ2-5, with 11 bases that match TRBD1. The CDR3 is 15 residues long. CDR1 and CDR2 (germline): ENHRY, SYGVKD. The ends lost 7 bases at V and 2 bases at J; junction bases unmatched: 6. CDR3: CAINSGTGGQETQYF. The CDR3 nucleotides read TGTGCCATCAACTCCGGGACAGGGGGTCAAGAGACCCAGTACTTC.